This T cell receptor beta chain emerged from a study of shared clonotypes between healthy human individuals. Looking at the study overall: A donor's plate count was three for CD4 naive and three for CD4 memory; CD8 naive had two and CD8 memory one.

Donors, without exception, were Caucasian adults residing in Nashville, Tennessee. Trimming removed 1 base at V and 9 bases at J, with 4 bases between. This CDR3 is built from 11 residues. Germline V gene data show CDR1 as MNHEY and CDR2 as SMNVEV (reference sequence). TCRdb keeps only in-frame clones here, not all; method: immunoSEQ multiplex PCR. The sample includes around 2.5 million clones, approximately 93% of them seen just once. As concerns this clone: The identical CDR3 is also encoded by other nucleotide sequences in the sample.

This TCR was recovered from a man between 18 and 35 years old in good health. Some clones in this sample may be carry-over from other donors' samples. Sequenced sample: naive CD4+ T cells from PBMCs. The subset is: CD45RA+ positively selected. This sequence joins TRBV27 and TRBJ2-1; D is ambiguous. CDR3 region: CASSLLGEQFF. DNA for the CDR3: TGTGCCAGCAGTTTATTAGGTGAGCAGTTCTTC.